The 29 T cell receptor beta chains below were found in one sample sequenced in a study of control samples from healthy donors and cancer patients. Measured with immunoSEQ multiplex PCR; TCRdb has only the in-frame clones, and not every one. Among around 120,000 clones, about 93% were seen once, and the ten largest hold about 2.6%. Material for sequencing was blood. All receptors come from a man aged 25 to 40 in good health.

The rearrangement joins TRBV18 to TRBJ2-1; D not resolved. The germline gives CDR1 KGHSH, CDR2 LQKENI. Trimming removed 2 bases at V and 0 bases at J, with 14 bases between. This CDR3 has 17 amino acids. The chain's CDR3 is CASSPIMSFSSYNEQFF. For the CDR3, the DNA is TGTGCCAGCTCACCAATTATGTCTTTTAGCTCCTACAATGAGCAGTTCTTC.

V gene TRBV24-1 combines with J gene TRBJ2-6; D gene ambiguous. This CDR3 spans 16 amino acids. Germline-derived CDR1 and CDR2 are KGHDR and SFDVKD. V shed 4 bases and J shed 1 base, with 10 bases lying between them. The CDR3 here is CATSDPIRSGANVLTF. The CDR3 coding sequence is TGTGCCACCAGTGACCCGATAAGATCTGGGGCCAACGTCCTGACTTTC.

This clone was detected a few times. This chain connects TRBV19 to TRBJ2-1; perhaps TRBD1 as D (6 bases). The CDR3 is 15 residues long. With 0 bases removed from V and 5 bases from J, the gap between germline ends came to 11 bases. Germline CDR1 and CDR2: LNHDA and SQIVND (reference sequence). CDR3 coding DNA: TGTGCCAGTAGTATAGACAGGGGAAGGGACAATGAGCAGTTCTTC. It is translated as CASSIDRGRDNEQFF.

J is TRBJ2-7 and V is TRBV5-1; D unresolved. The CDR3 sequence is 15 residues long. Germline V gene data show CDR1 as SGHRS and CDR2 as YFSETQ. V gave up 0 bases and J gave up 3 bases, with 13 bases separating them. The CDR3: CASSLAAHGGYEQYF. As DNA, the CDR3 is TGCGCCAGCAGCTTGGCCGCGCACGGTGGCTACGAGCAGTACTTC. Looking up the rest from reference TRBV5-1 and TRBJ2-7 gives the full variable domain: KAGVTQTPRYLIKTRGQQVTLSCSPISGHRSVSWYQQTPGQGLQFLFEYFSETQRNKGNFPGRFSGRQFSNSRSEMNVSTLELGDSALYLCASSLAAHGGYEQYFGPGTRLTVT.

The V call is TRBV6-5, the J call TRBJ2-5; TRBD2 agrees at 10 bases. CDR1 and CDR2 from the germline V gene are MNHEY and SVGAGI. This CDR3 contains 15 residues. V was pared by 6 bases and J by 5 bases, with 9 bases of the junction left unmatched. The CDR3, as DNA: TGTGCCAGCAGGTCGTCAGCGGGGGGGCCTGAGACCCAGTACTTC. Translated: CASRSSAGGPETQYF.

J is TRBJ1-2 and V is TRBV28; D not resolved. Germline CDR1 and CDR2: MDHEN and SYDVKM. V was clipped by 3 bases and J by 3 bases, with 8 bases between them. The length of the CDR3 is 13 residues. The CDR3 region has the DNA TGTGCCAGCAGTTTGAAACCCCACTATGGCTACACCTTC. It encodes CASSLKPHYGYTF.

V and J are TRBV18 and TRBJ2-7; the match to TRBD2 covers 12 bases. This CDR3 contains 16 residues. CDR1 and CDR2 (germline): KGHSH, LQKENI. V was clipped by 8 bases and J by 2 bases; unmatched bases: 10. CDR3: CASTPTSGGSTYEQYF. The CDR3 DNA follows: TGTGCCAGCACGCCGACTAGCGGGGGCTCTACCTACGAGCAGTACTTC.

The gene calls are TRBV6-4 and TRBJ2-3; 11 bases agree with TRBD2. The germline gives CDR1 MRHNA, CDR2 SNTAGT. The CDR3 contains 19 residues. V was clipped by 4 bases and J by 0 bases; unmatched bases: 12. The CDR3 protein is CASSATSGELTTSTDTQYF. CDR3 coding DNA: TGTGCCAGCAGTGCGACTAGCGGGGAGCTAACCACTAGCACAGATACGCAGTATTTT.

The chain has TRBV4-1 and TRBJ2-5; possibly TRBD2 for D (5 bases). From germline, CDR1 is MGHRA and CDR2 YSYEKL. Between the trimmed V and J ends, which lost 4 bases and 5 bases, there was a span of 20 bases. CDR3 length equals 16 residues. DNA of the CDR3: TGCGCCAGCAGCCCCGGGGTTGATGACATATTGGAGACCCAGTACTTC. Translation gives CASSPGVDDILETQYF.

This clone has a handful of counts. This chain uses TRBV7-6 with TRBJ2-7; 8 bases fit TRBD2. The CDR3 spans 15 residues. Germline V gene lookup returns CDR1 SGHVS and CDR2 FNYEAQ. Losses at the gene ends were 3 bases for V and 2 bases for J; bases not matched to a gene: 6. The chain's CDR3 is CASSFAGGGTYEQYF. The DNA for the CDR3 is TGTGCCAGCAGCTTCGCTGGCGGGGGGACCTACGAGCAGTACTTC.

The genes are TRBV27 and TRBJ2-7; 12 bases match TRBD2. This CDR3 comprises 16 residues. Germline V lookup: CDR1 MNHEY, CDR2 SMNVEV (reference sequence). V gave up 6 bases and J gave up 6 bases; unmatched junction bases: 12. The CDR3 sequence is CASRPYQTSGGSEQYF. CDR3 coding DNA: TGTGCCAGCAGGCCTTACCAGACTAGCGGGGGCAGCGAGCAGTACTTC.

The rearrangement joins TRBV6-5 to TRBJ1-2; D is possibly TRBD1 (5 bases). Trimming shortened V by 2 bases and J by 2 bases, and 6 bases separated the two germline ends. Per the germline V gene, CDR1 is MNHEY and CDR2 is SVGAGI. The CDR3 extends over 13 amino acids. This CDR3 reads CASSYEGNYGYTF. The CDR3 nucleotides are TGTGCCAGCAGTTACGAGGGGAACTATGGCTACACCTTC.

The genes are TRBV18 and TRBJ1-1, with D unresolved. Germline CDR1 is KGHSH and CDR2 is LQKENI. This CDR3 contains 14 residues. V lost 2 bases and J lost 0, with 7 bases in between. The CDR3 spells CASSPESLNTEAFF. The CDR3 nucleotides are TGTGCCAGCTCACCAGAGAGTTTGAACACTGAAGCTTTCTTT. The entire variable domain, with the rest obtained from reference TRBV18 and TRBJ1-1, is as follows: NAGVMQNPRHLVRRRGQEARLRCSPMKGHSHVYWYRQLPEEGLKFMVYLQKENIIDESGMPKERFSAEFPKEGPSILRIQQVVRGDSAAYFCASSPESLNTEAFFGQGTRLTVV.

This clone was seen only a few times. The chain uses TRBV5-6 and TRBJ1-3; D unclear. From germline, CDR1 is SGHDT and CDR2 YYEEEE. V lost 4 bases and J 2 bases, leaving 4 bases between the germline ends. The CDR3 is made up of 12 amino acids. Written as DNA, the CDR3 is TGTGCCAGCAGCCTCCCTGGAAACACCATATATTTT. Amino acids: CASSLPGNTIYF. Based on the CDR3 plus reference TRBV5-6 and TRBJ1-3, the full variable domain is DAGVTQSPTHLIKTRGQQVTLRCSPKSGHDTVSWYQQALGQGPQFIFQYYEEEERQRGNFPDRFSGHQFPNYSSELNVNALLLGDSALYLCASSLPGNTIYFGEGSWLTVV.

The rearrangement links TRBV28 to TRBJ2-5; 7 bases are a match to TRBD1. This CDR3 spans 14 amino acids. CDR1 is MDHEN and CDR2 is SYDVKM in the germline V gene. J gave up 5 bases and V 6 bases, and 9 bases lay outside the gene matches. CDR3 in amino acids: CASSGQVKQETQYF. The CDR3 nucleotides are TGTGCCAGCAGCGGACAGGTGAAACAGGAGACCCAGTACTTC. Combining the CDR3 with reference TRBV28 and TRBJ2-5 gives the whole variable domain DVKVTQSSRYLVKRTGEKVFLECVQDMDHENMFWYRQDPGLGLRLIYFSYDVKMKEKGDIPEGYSVSREKKERFSLILESASTNQTSMYLCASSGQVKQETQYFGPGTRLLVL.

This chain links TRBV19 with TRBJ1-2; TRBD1 matches at 7 bases. CDR3 length equals 15 residues. CDR1 is LNHDA and CDR2 is SQIVND in the germline V gene (reference sequence). V gave up 5 bases and J gave up 1 base; unmatched junction bases: 7. CDR3 in amino acids: CASSSPSGGNYGYTF. CDR3 DNA sequence: TGTGCCAGTAGTTCCCCGTCAGGGGGTAACTATGGCTACACCTTC.

In this sample, this clone turned up once. The CDR3 here is CASIAGGRSGELFF. The CDR3 bases are TGTGCCAGCATTGCGGGGGGGCGTTCCGGGGAGCTGTTTTTT. The chain joins TRBV2 to TRBJ2-2; TRBD2 matches 9 bases. V was clipped by 7 bases and J by 6 bases; unmatched bases: 6. CDR1 and CDR2 from the germline V gene are SNHLY and FYNNEI. This CDR3 region has 14 residues.

Here the CDR3 reads CASSLQWQSDTQYF. The CDR3 nucleotides are TGTGCCAGCAGTTTGCAATGGCAATCAGATACGCAGTATTTT. The V call is TRBV27, the J call TRBJ2-3; no firm D call. The CDR3 contains 14 residues. Germline CDR1 and CDR2: MNHEY and SMNVEV (reference sequence). V was shortened by 3 bases and J by 4 bases, with 11 bases between the two germline ends.

The V and J genes are TRBV19 and TRBJ1-3, with D perhaps TRBD1 (5 bases). CDR3 length: 15 amino acids. Deletions cut 5 bases from V and 0 bases from J, with 11 bases between. Germline CDR1 and CDR2: LNHDA and SQIVND (reference sequence). CDR3 sequence (DNA): TGTGCCAGTAGTCGGGCAGACAGCTCTGGAAACACCATATATTTT. Its translation is CASSRADSSGNTIYF. The full variable domain, rest sourced from reference TRBV19 and TRBJ1-3, is DGGITQSPKYLFRKEGQNVTLSCEQNLNHDAMYWYRQDPGQGLRLIYYSQIVNDFQKGDIAEGYSVSREKKESFPLTVTSAQKNPTAFYLCASSRADSSGNTIYFGEGSWLTVV.

The J gene is TRBJ2-5, the V gene TRBV4-2; D is undetermined. Germline V gene data show CDR1 as LGHNA and CDR2 as YNFKEQ. The CDR3 covers 16 residues. V gave up 0 bases and J gave up 1 base, with 12 bases separating them. CDR3 DNA: TGTGCCAGCAGCCAAGATGGCGGCATGGCCCAAGAGACCCAGTACTTC. Translated, it gives CASSQDGGMAQETQYF.

This chain uses TRBV11-2 with TRBJ1-1; TRBD1 matches at 9 bases. CDR1 and CDR2 (germline): SGHAT, FQNNGV. This CDR3 comprises 15 residues. The junction had 6 bases not matched to a gene; V was cut back by 5 bases and J by 2 bases. CDR3 in amino acids: CASSPRDRVNTEAFF. The CDR3 DNA reads as TGTGCCAGCAGCCCCCGGGACAGGGTTAACACTGAAGCTTTCTTT.

The chain combines TRBV7-7 with TRBJ2-1; 11 bases agree with TRBD2. Germline CDR1 is SSHAT and CDR2 is FNYEAQ (reference sequence). J gave up 6 bases and V 4 bases, and 5 bases lay outside the gene matches. The CDR3 is 15 residues long. CDR3 in amino acids: CASSSYSGGANEQFF. In DNA, the CDR3 is TGTGCCAGCAGCTCCTATAGCGGGGGGGCCAATGAGCAGTTCTTC.

This rearrangement joins TRBV5-4 to TRBJ2-5, with D perhaps TRBD1 (6 bases). Germline loops: CDR1 SGHNT, CDR2 YYREEE (reference sequence). The CDR3 runs to 18 residues. The ends were cut back, 4 bases at V and 5 bases at J, with 27 bases in the middle. DNA of the CDR3: TGTGCCAGCAGCGCTCACAAACTTACCAGGGGTGGCGATGAGACCCAGTACTTC. Translated, it gives CASSAHKLTRGGDETQYF.

A single count supports this clone. This sequence joins TRBV5-6 and TRBJ2-6; D possibly corresponds to TRBD1 (5 bases). The V end was cut by 4 bases, the J end by 5 bases, with 7 bases between. Germline lookup yields CDR1 SGHDT and CDR2 YYEEEE. The CDR3 totals 13 residues. The CDR3 DNA is TGTGCCAGCAGCAAGGGGAGGGCCAACGTCCTGACTTTC. Encoded protein: CASSKGRANVLTF.

This sequence joins TRBV2 and TRBJ1-5, with unresolved D. Trimming removed 2 bases at V and 9 bases at J, with 5 bases between. CDR3 length: 11 amino acids. Germline loops: CDR1 SNHLY, CDR2 FYNNEI. The CDR3 here is CASSERGPQHF. Written as DNA, the CDR3 is TGTGCCAGCAGTGAACGGGGGCCCCAGCATTTT.

The chain is built from TRBV2 and TRBJ2-7, with a weak D call TRBD1 (6 bases). V dropped 7 bases and J dropped 6 bases, with 10 bases sitting between them. CDR1 is SNHLY, CDR2 FYNNEI, per germline. This CDR3 has 11 residues. This CDR3 is CASTKGGEQYV. The CDR3 DNA follows: TGTGCCAGCACAAAAGGGGGCGAGCAGTACGTC.

This rearrangement joins TRBV11-3 to TRBJ1-2, with 8 bases aligning to TRBD1. This CDR3 region has 15 residues. V dropped 7 bases and J dropped 5; count of bases not matched to a gene: 12. Per the germline V gene, CDR1 is SGHNT and CDR2 is YENEEA. The CDR3 coding sequence is TGTGCCAGCACCGGGCAGAGGACAGGGCGATATGGCTACACCTTC. This codes for CASTGQRTGRYGYTF.

This chain links TRBV6-4 with TRBJ2-3; D might be TRBD2 (5 bases). This CDR3 contains 15 residues. V was clipped by 7 bases and J by 6 bases, with 20 bases between them. Germline values: CDR1 MRHNA, CDR2 SNTAGT. Here the CDR3 reads CASTSERGITDTQYF. In DNA, the CDR3 is TGTGCCAGCACCTCCGAACGGGGAATAACGGATACGCAGTATTTT.

The chain links TRBV19 to TRBJ1-6, with a possible D match to TRBD1 (6 bases). V lost 7 bases and J 3 bases, leaving 16 bases between the germline ends. CDR3 size: 16 residues. Germline V gene data show CDR1 as LNHDA and CDR2 as SQIVND (reference sequence). The DNA for the CDR3 is TGTGCCAGTATGGAGGGACAACCCTACTATAATTCACCCCTCCACTTT. Translation: CASMEGQPYYNSPLHF.